A selection of T cell receptor beta chains follows, all from one sample in a study of T cells in tuberculosis. Only in-frame clones appear in the TCRdb table, and some are missing; sequencing was by immunoSEQ multiplex PCR. The table includes more than 30,000 clones, about 84% detected once. This sample comprised PBMCs, obtained at tuberculosis diagnosis. Receptors originate from an adult with tuberculosis. The CDR3 runs from the conserved cysteine through the conserved F or W. Each record gives: V gene, clone size, J gene, D gene, CDR3 DNA, CDR3 protein. A D gene is named only where the DNA matches it firmly. Part of the rows lack a size; the others show once, few, many or a class for expanded clones.

TRBV19	-	TRBJ1-1	TRBD1	TGTGCCAGTAGGGGGGACAGGGGCTCTGAAGCTTTCTTT	CASRGDRGSEAFF
TRBV19	once	TRBJ1-2	TRBD1	TGTGCCAGTAGCTCGACAGGGACGACCCCCAGAGGCTACACCTTC	CASSSTGTTPRGYTF
TRBV30	-	TRBJ2-3	-	TGTGCCTGGAGGTTGGAGGTCGGATACACAGATACGCAGTATTTT	CAWRLEVGYTDTQYF
TRBV7-2	-	TRBJ2-7	TRBD2	TGTGCCAGCAGCAGACCTCCGGGACTAGCGGGGGGTCTCGCCTACGAGCAGTACTTC	CASSRPPGLAGGLAYEQYF
TRBV6-5	-	TRBJ1-4	-	TGTGCCAGCAGTTACTCGAAAATGGAAAGGGGAAAACTGTTTTTT	CASSYSKMERGKLFF
TRBV2	-	TRBJ2-3	TRBD2	TGTGCCAGCCTCGGCGGGGGAGGGGCAGATACGCAGTATTTT	CASLGGGGADTQYF
TRBV7-6	-	TRBJ2-3	-	TGTGCCAGCAGCTTAATGGAGGGAACAGATACGCAGTATTTT	CASSLMEGTDTQYF
TRBV11-2	-	TRBJ2-3	TRBD2	TGTGCCAGCAGAGTAGGGGCTAGCGGGGGAACAGATACGCAGTATTTT	CASRVGASGGTDTQYF
TRBV28	-	TRBJ2-5	TRBD2	TGTGCCAGCAGTTTGGGAACTAGCGGGACCCAAGAGACCCAGTACTTC	CASSLGTSGTQETQYF
TRBV28	-	TRBJ2-3	TRBD2	TGTGCCAGCAGTTTATCTACTAGCGTCAATTTT	CASSLSTSVNF
TRBV29-1	-	TRBJ2-7	-	TGCAGCGTTGAAGGGGGGGGCCAGGACCCCTACGAGCAGTACTTC	CSVEGGGQDPYEQYF
TRBV11-2	-	TRBJ2-5	-	TGTGCCAGCAGCCCCCGGGAGACCCAGTACTTC	CASSPRETQYF
TRBV7-7	-	TRBJ2-3	-	TGTGCCAGCAGCTTGACGGGAGGCACAGATACGCAGTATTTT	CASSLTGGTDTQYF
TRBV30	-	TRBJ1-2	TRBD1	TGTGCCTGGAGTTCGGGACAGGGGGCAAAAGGCTACACCTTC	CAWSSGQGAKGYTF
TRBV7-7	-	TRBJ2-5	TRBD2	TGTGCCAGCAGCTTAGGGCCTCTAGCGGGGGGAGAGACCCAGTACTTC	CASSLGPLAGGETQYF
TRBV5-5	-	TRBJ1-1	-	TGTGCCAGCAGCTTGGGGGGCGGTGGTCGCGCTGAAGCTTTCTTT	CASSLGGGGRAEAFF
TRBV7-3	-	TRBJ2-1	-	TGTGCCAGCAGCTTAACAGCTTTCAATGAGCAGTTCTTC	CASSLTAFNEQFF